Following are 31 T cell receptor beta chains from one sample sequenced in a study of ipilimumab plus nivolumab after autologous stem cell transplantation. The method was immunoSEQ multiplex PCR; TCRdb's version includes in-frame clones alone and lacks a portion of them. This table has over 35,000 clones, nearly 95% appearing once. Sequenced here: PBMCs, sampled in a trial of ipilimumab plus nivolumab as post-transplant consolidation. Every receptor here comes from a male donor with multiple myeloma.

The chain joins TRBV7-9 to TRBJ1-5; no clear D. The V end lost 1 base, the J end lost 6 bases, and 4 bases lay between the germline ends. The CDR3 has 12 residues. The germline V gene has CDR1 SEHNR and CDR2 FQNEAQ (reference sequence). The CDR3 spells CASSLGIQPQHF. CDR3 in DNA: TGTGCCAGCAGCTTAGGGATTCAGCCCCAGCATTTT.

The chain combines TRBV28 with TRBJ2-7; D tentatively reads TRBD1 or TRBD2 (7 bases each). The CDR3 has 15 amino acids. In germline, CDR1 is MDHEN, CDR2 SYDVKM. Trimming took off 4 bases at V and 2 bases at J, with 15 bases between the two ends. CDR3 amino acids: CASSSGGGPTYEQYF. The CDR3 nucleotides read TGTGCCAGCAGTTCAGGGGGGGGGCCAACCTACGAGCAGTACTTC.

J is TRBJ1-1 and V is TRBV19; maybe TRBD1 (5 bases). V shed 6 bases and J shed 6 bases, with 17 bases lying between them. This CDR3 is 14 amino acids long. CDR1 is LNHDA, CDR2 SQIVND, per germline (reference sequence). The CDR3 region is CASRVHGASAEAFF. DNA for the CDR3: TGTGCCAGTAGAGTCCATGGGGCCAGTGCTGAAGCTTTCTTT.

The chain has TRBV5-1 and TRBJ1-1; D not certain. CDR3 size: 15 residues. V was pared by 0 bases and J by 1 base, with 10 bases between. The germline CDR1 and CDR2 sequences are SGHRS and YFSETQ. The chain's CDR3 is CASSLAAGGNTEAFF. The CDR3 DNA reads TGCGCCAGCAGCTTGGCCGCAGGTGGGAACACTGAAGCTTTCTTT.

This rearrangement joins TRBV4-3 to TRBJ1-2; D call uncertain. Germline-derived CDR1 and CDR2 are LGHNA and YSLEER. CDR3 size: 14 residues. V was cut by 0 bases and J by 4 bases, with 9 bases left in between. CDR3 sequence reads: CASSQDVRVYGYTF. In DNA, the CDR3 is TGCGCCAGCAGCCAAGATGTGAGAGTCTATGGCTACACCTTC.

This clone was detected only a few times. This chain joins TRBV4-3 and TRBJ2-1, with 12 bases matching TRBD2. Germline CDR1 reads LGHNA; CDR2 reads YSLEER. CDR3 length: 15 residues. With 4 bases clipped from V and 9 bases from J, the junction kept 7 bases outside the gene matches. CDR3 in DNA: TGCGCCAGCAGCCCATCTAGCGGGGGGGCTTTTGAGCAGTTCTTC. Encoded protein: CASSPSSGGAFEQFF.

The chain combines TRBV7-8 with TRBJ2-5; TRBD1 agrees at 7 bases. Germline V gene data show CDR1 as SGHVS and CDR2 as FQNEAQ. Losses at the gene ends were 4 bases for V and 11 bases for J; bases not matched to a gene: 16. CDR3 size: 15 residues. The CDR3 reads CASSYRDSLRYEQYF. The CDR3 DNA follows: TGTGCCAGCAGCTATCGGGACAGCCTCCGTTATGAGCAGTACTTC.

The chain recombines TRBV11-2 with TRBJ2-3; D not certain. CDR3 length equals 12 residues. The V gene's germline CDR1 is SGHAT and CDR2 FQNNGV. Trimming took off 1 base at V and 4 bases at J, with 3 bases between the two ends. The DNA of the CDR3 is TGTGCCAGCAGCTTAGTGGCAGATACGCAGTATTTT. Residues: CASSLVADTQYF.

This chain uses TRBV19 with TRBJ2-3; perhaps TRBD1 as D (6 bases). V was shortened by 1 base and J by 6 bases, with 8 bases between the two germline ends. Germline CDR1 LNHDA, CDR2 SQIVND (reference sequence). CDR3 length: 13 amino acids. The CDR3 spells CASSIGGRDTQYF. As DNA, the CDR3 is TGTGCCAGTAGTATAGGGGGGCGGGATACGCAGTATTTT.

This rearrangement joins TRBV7-6 to TRBJ2-5; unclear D gene. Trimming left V 1 base short and J 3 bases short, with 3 bases between. Germline V lookup: CDR1 SGHVS, CDR2 FNYEAQ. This CDR3 has 12 residues. CDR3 nucleotide sequence: TGTGCCAGCAGCTTAGTCAAAGAGACCCAGTACTTC. Translating gives CASSLVKETQYF.

The chain is built from TRBV7-6 and TRBJ1-2, with 8 bases that match TRBD1. From germline, CDR1 is SGHVS and CDR2 FNYEAQ. The trim removed 5 bases at V and 3 bases at J, leaving 8 bases unmatched. The CDR3 spans 15 residues. The CDR3 spells CASSAYTGGDYGYTF. Written as DNA, the CDR3 is TGTGCCAGCAGCGCCTACACAGGGGGGGACTATGGCTACACCTTC.

The chain has TRBV29-1 and TRBJ2-5; D is possibly TRBD1 (6 bases). V lost 5 bases, J lost 1 base, and 11 bases lay in between. The CDR3 runs 13 residues. The germline V gene has CDR1 SQVTM and CDR2 ANQGSEA. The CDR3 nucleotides are TGCAGCGTTCTTGGACAGATCCAAGAGACCCAGTACTTC. Translation gives CSVLGQIQETQYF.

This clone came up a few times. V gene TRBV2 combines with J gene TRBJ1-1; D possibly corresponds to TRBD1 (6 bases). V lost 10 bases and J lost 2, with 14 bases in between. The CDR3 totals 13 residues. In germline, CDR1 is SNHLY, CDR2 FYNNEI. The CDR3 DNA sequence: TGTGCCACTTCGACAGGCCTAAACACTGAAGCTTTCTTT. It translates to CATSTGLNTEAFF. Combining the CDR3 with reference TRBV2 and TRBJ1-1 gives the whole variable domain EPEVTQTPSHQVTQMGQEVILRCVPISNHLYFYWYRQILGQKVEFLVSFYNNEISEKSEIFDDQFSVERPDGSNFTLKIRSTKLEDSAMYFCATSTGLNTEAFFGQGTRLTVV.

The chain joins TRBV27 to TRBJ1-1; 8 positions match TRBD1. This CDR3 has 15 amino acids. J gave up 1 base and V 4 bases, and 5 bases lay outside the gene matches. CDR1 is MNHEY, CDR2 SMNVEV, per germline (reference sequence). This CDR3 is CASSSGGWQNTEAFF. CDR3 DNA: TGTGCCAGCAGTTCAGGGGGCTGGCAGAACACTGAAGCTTTCTTT.

J is TRBJ2-1 and V is TRBV7-9; 7 bases agree with TRBD1. The CDR3 sequence is 16 residues long. V shed 4 bases and J 0 bases; nucleotides not matched to a gene: 6. Germline CDR1 SEHNR, CDR2 FQNEAQ (reference sequence). The CDR3 DNA reads as TGTGCCAGCAGCTCAAGACAGGGTAGCTCCTACAATGAGCAGTTCTTC. Its translation: CASSSRQGSSYNEQFF.

The chain combines TRBV28 with TRBJ1-2; 8 bases map to TRBD1. J was trimmed by 5 bases and V by 4 bases; bases with no gene match: 9. Germline assignment: CDR1 MDHEN and CDR2 SYDVKM. There are 15 residues in the CDR3. CDR3: CASSSPRTGRYGYTF. As DNA, the CDR3 is TGTGCCAGCAGTTCTCCCCGGACAGGGAGATATGGCTACACCTTC.

The V gene is TRBV7-9, the J gene TRBJ1-2; the D is unclear. CDR1 and CDR2 from the germline V gene are SEHNR and FQNEAQ (reference sequence). CDR3 length: 11 amino acids. The V and J ends lost 4 bases and 5 bases respectively, with 5 bases between them. The CDR3: CASSWEYGYTF. The CDR3 DNA reads as TGTGCCAGCAGCTGGGAATATGGCTACACCTTC.

The chain uses TRBV7-9 and TRBJ1-5, with TRBD1 matching 7 bases. V shed 5 bases, J shed 4 bases, and the junction held 5 bases outside the gene matches. The CDR3 length is 14 residues. Germline CDR1 SEHNR, CDR2 FQNEAQ (reference sequence). The CDR3 protein is CASSPGTANQPQHF. For the CDR3, the DNA is TGTGCCAGCAGCCCCGGGACAGCAAATCAGCCCCAGCATTTT.

The chain carries TRBV4-1 and TRBJ1-4; 8 nucleotides match TRBD1. The ends lost 8 bases at V and 5 bases at J; junction bases unmatched: 19. Germline V gene sequence: CDR1 MGHRA, CDR2 YSYEKL. This CDR3 contains 18 residues. CDR3 region: CASGAGTGPNLRNEKLFF. The CDR3 nucleotides are TGCGCCAGCGGCGCCGGGACAGGACCCAACTTAAGGAATGAAAAACTGTTTTTT.

The gene calls are TRBV7-2 and TRBJ2-3; D might be TRBD2 (6 bases). The CDR3 consists of 15 residues. The V gene lost 1 base and the J gene lost 8 bases, with 16 bases spanning the gap. The germline CDR1 and CDR2 sequences are SGHTA and FQGNSA. The CDR3 nucleotides are TGTGCCAGCAGCTTAGATCCCCTAGCGAGTGGTACGCAGTATTTT. It specifies CASSLDPLASGTQYF. Full variable domain (remainder filled in from reference TRBV7-2 and TRBJ2-3): GAGVSQSPSNKVTEKGKDVELRCDPISGHTALYWYRQSLGQGLEFLIYFQGNSAPDKSGLPSDRFSAERTGGSVSTLTIQRTQQEDSAVYLCASSLDPLASGTQYFGPGTRLTVL.

V gene TRBV18 combines with J gene TRBJ1-4; 8 bases fit TRBD1. V dropped 3 bases and J dropped 8; count of bases not matched to a gene: 2. Germline assignment: CDR1 KGHSH and CDR2 LQKENI. CDR3 length: 13 residues. The CDR3 coding sequence is TGTGCCAGCTCACCGGGACAGGAAGAAAAACTGTTTTTT. Protein: CASSPGQEEKLFF. Full variable domain (remainder filled in from reference TRBV18 and TRBJ1-4): NAGVMQNPRHLVRRRGQEARLRCSPMKGHSHVYWYRQLPEEGLKFMVYLQKENIIDESGMPKERFSAEFPKEGPSILRIQQVVRGDSAAYFCASSPGQEEKLFFGSGTQLSVL.

The chain employs TRBV19 and TRBJ2-1; 10 bases align to TRBD2. The germline CDR1 and CDR2 sequences are LNHDA and SQIVND (reference sequence). V lost 3 bases and J lost 8; bases outside the gene matches: 7. CDR3 length: 15 amino acids. Here the CDR3 DNA reads TGTGCCAGTAGTATGAGTCTAGCGGGAGTCTATGAGCAGTTCTTC. Protein product: CASSMSLAGVYEQFF.

The chain carries TRBV10-3 and TRBJ1-1; 8 positions match TRBD1. After removal of 6 bases from V and 1 base from J, the junction contained 4 bases not matched to a gene. Germline V gene lookup returns CDR1 ENHRY and CDR2 SYGVKD. The CDR3 totals 14 residues. As DNA, the CDR3 is TGTGCCATCAGGGTGGGGACAGGGAACACTGAAGCTTTCTTT. This gives the protein CAIRVGTGNTEAFF.

This clone was detected once. CDR3 region: CASSSKQTSTYNEQFF. CDR3 in DNA: TGTGCCAGCAGCTCTAAACAGACATCTACCTACAATGAGCAGTTCTTC. The J gene is TRBJ2-1, the V gene TRBV11-2; D uncertain. V was trimmed by 4 bases and J by 2 bases, leaving 15 bases between them. The CDR3 sequence is 16 residues long. Germline V gene data show CDR1 as SGHAT and CDR2 as FQNNGV.

This clone has more than one count but fewer than ten. This chain links TRBV11-2 with TRBJ1-6, with 8 bases aligning to TRBD1. This CDR3 has 13 residues. Trimming at V came to 7 bases and at J to 8 bases, leaving 4 bases not matched to a gene. Germline CDR1 reads SGHAT; CDR2 reads FQNNGV. CDR3: CASKGTGDSPLHF. The CDR3 coding sequence is TGTGCCAGCAAAGGGACAGGAGATTCACCCCTCCACTTT.

V gene TRBV4-1 combines with J gene TRBJ1-2; possible D gene TRBD1, 5 bases. Trimming removed 4 bases at V and 3 bases at J, with 15 bases between. CDR1 is MGHRA, CDR2 YSYEKL, per germline. The CDR3 runs to 15 residues. DNA of the CDR3: TGCGCCAGCAGCCCACCACATGGGGACCACTATGGCTACACCTTC. Its protein is CASSPPHGDHYGYTF.

In this sample, this clone turned up once. The rearrangement uses TRBV7-2 and TRBJ2-3, with a possible D match to TRBD2 (7 bases). In germline, CDR1 is SGHTA, CDR2 FQGNSA. Trimming pared 0 bases from V and 5 bases from J, leaving 9 bases between. The CDR3 loop spans 14 amino acids. DNA of the CDR3: TGTGCCAGCAGCTTAGCGGGAGGGGGAGATACGCAGTATTTT. Amino acids: CASSLAGGGDTQYF. The full variable domain, rest sourced from reference TRBV7-2 and TRBJ2-3, is GAGVSQSPSNKVTEKGKDVELRCDPISGHTALYWYRQSLGQGLEFLIYFQGNSAPDKSGLPSDRFSAERTGGSVSTLTIQRTQQEDSAVYLCASSLAGGGDTQYFGPGTRLTVL.

The chain recombines TRBV30 with TRBJ1-2; the match to TRBD1 covers 10 bases. Germline trimming cut 5 bases from V and 8 bases from J; bases unmatched to any gene: 5. Germline V gene data show CDR1 as GTSNPN and CDR2 as SVGIG (reference sequence). CDR3 length: 12 residues. In nucleotides, the CDR3 is TGTGCCTGGGCCGACAGGGGGCCAGGCTACACCTTC. This gives the protein CAWADRGPGYTF.

This sequence joins TRBV5-1 and TRBJ1-1, with 9 nucleotides matching TRBD1. Germline CDR1 is SGHRS and CDR2 is YFSETQ. Trimming at V came to 4 bases and at J to 2 bases, leaving 9 bases not matched to a gene. This CDR3 is built from 16 residues. This CDR3 reads CASSPGGTGFNTEAFF. For the CDR3, the DNA is TGCGCCAGCAGCCCTGGGGGGACAGGGTTCAACACTGAAGCTTTCTTT.

This rearrangement joins TRBV29-1 to TRBJ2-2, with D unresolved. Germline V gene data show CDR1 as SQVTM and CDR2 as ANQGSEA. The CDR3 is 11 residues long. V was shortened by 7 bases and J by 0 bases, with 3 bases between the two germline ends. The CDR3 coding sequence is TGCAGCGGTGCGAACACCGGGGAGCTGTTTTTT. As protein: CSGANTGELFF.

The gene calls are TRBV28 and TRBJ1-5; D is unclear. V shed 3 bases and J shed 7 bases, with 16 bases lying between them. The CDR3 runs 15 residues. Germline-derived CDR1 and CDR2 are MDHEN and SYDVKM. This chain's CDR3 is CASSFGSRVGQPQHF. The CDR3, as DNA: TGTGCCAGCAGTTTCGGCAGCCGTGTGGGGCAGCCCCAGCATTTT.